This T cell receptor (beta chain) was recovered during a study of control samples from healthy donors and cancer patients. TCRdb's copy holds only in-frame clones and misses some; the assay was immunoSEQ multiplex PCR. This table has 60,000 to 80,000 clones, about 90% appearing once. Germline CDR1 and CDR2: SEHNR and FQNEAQ (reference sequence). J lost 8 bases, V lost 10 bases, and 9 bases had no gene match. CDR3 length: 12 amino acids. This TCR derives from a woman between 45 and 65 years old in good health. V and J are TRBV7-9 and TRBJ1-2, with 8 bases aligning to TRBD1. The sequenced material came from blood. The CDR3 here is CATGVTGDGYTF. Here the CDR3 DNA reads TGTGCCACCGGAGTGACAGGGGACGGCTACACCTTC.